The 6 T cell receptor beta chains listed next were all sequenced from one sample in a study of beta chain features in type 1 diabetes. Reverse transcribing all isolated RNA meant expressed TCRB transcripts were sequenced. Assay: immunoSEQ multiplex PCR; the TCRdb copy retains only in-frame clones and omits some. The sample holds 600,000 or so clones, about an eighth seen once. Antigens of these TCRs are unknown. Findings and limits, study-wide: People with Type 1 diabetes carried modestly yet significantly shorter TCRB CDR3s in all four CD4+ subsets.

The material sequenced was naive CD4+ T cells from blood. The receptors originated from a man aged 18 to 30 with type 1 diabetes.

Here the CDR3 DNA reads TGTGCCAGCAGTTTACGGGACAGGGTGTATGGCTACACCTTC. It is translated as CASSLRDRVYGYTF. The rearrangement joins TRBV13 to TRBJ1-2; TRBD1 aligns across 9 bases. Germline-derived CDR1 and CDR2 are PRHDT and FYEKMQ (reference sequence). The CDR3 totals 14 residues. V shed 6 bases and J 5 bases; nucleotides not matched to a gene: 7.

The chain couples TRBV4-1 to TRBJ1-2, with 9 bases fitting TRBD1. V trimming: 2 bases; J trimming: 6 bases; junction bases outside the gene matches: 7. The CDR3 runs to 15 residues. Germline CDR1 reads MGHRA; CDR2 reads YSYEKL. Here the CDR3 DNA reads TGCGCCAGCAGCCAAAGGGGACAGGGCGTCGATGGCTACACCTTC. Protein: CASSQRGQGVDGYTF.

The V call is TRBV30, the J call TRBJ1-2; D might be TRBD1 (5 bases). With 3 bases removed from V and 7 bases from J, the gap between germline ends came to 12 bases. The CDR3 length is 12 residues. Germline V CDR1 and CDR2: GTSNPN, SVGIG (reference sequence). As DNA, the CDR3 is TGTGCCTGGAGCAGGGAGGGAGCTGGCTACACCTTC. Encoded protein: CAWSREGAGYTF. Combining the CDR3 with reference TRBV30 and TRBJ1-2 gives the whole variable domain SQTIHQWPATLVQPVGSPLSLECTVEGTSNPNLYWYRQAAGRGLQLLFYSVGIGQISSEVPQNLSASRPQDRQFILSSKKLLLSDSGFYLCAWSREGAGYTFGSGTRLTVV.

The chain employs TRBV7-2 and TRBJ2-4; no firm D call. This CDR3 has 14 residues. The germline V and J ends were trimmed by 5 bases and 8 bases, with 16 bases remaining between them. The germline CDR1 and CDR2 sequences are SGHTA and FQGNSA. CDR3 nucleotides: TGTGCCAGCAGCCCGCCTAGTTTAGGCGACATTCAGTACTTC. Translated, it gives CASSPPSLGDIQYF.

The rearrangement joins TRBV11-2 to TRBJ2-7, with 7 nucleotides matching TRBD1. This CDR3 spans 14 amino acids. J lost 7 bases, V lost 3 bases, and 9 bases had no gene match. CDR1 and CDR2 from the germline V gene are SGHAT and FQNNGV. This chain's CDR3 is CASSFGRQGREQYF. In DNA, the CDR3 is TGTGCCAGCAGCTTCGGACGACAGGGCAGAGAGCAGTACTTC.

This clone came up a few times. V and J are TRBV5-1 and TRBJ2-1; D gene ambiguous. The V gene's germline CDR1 is SGHRS and CDR2 YFSETQ. V lost 0 bases to trimming and J lost 2 bases, with 3 bases between them. The CDR3 sequence is 13 residues long. DNA for the CDR3: TGCGCCAGCAGCTTGGAAGCCTACAATGAGCAGTTCTTC. It codes for CASSLEAYNEQFF. The variable domain in full, with the rest retrieved from reference TRBV5-1 and TRBJ2-1, is KAGVTQTPRYLIKTRGQQVTLSCSPISGHRSVSWYQQTPGQGLQFLFEYFSETQRNKGNFPGRFSGRQFSNSRSEMNVSTLELGDSALYLCASSLEAYNEQFFGPGTRLTVL.